This T cell receptor beta chain was documented in a study of shared clonotypes between healthy human individuals. The length of the CDR3 is 14 residues. Germline V CDR1 and CDR2: KGHSH, LQKENI. V was clipped by 2 bases and J by 6 bases, with 11 bases between them. The assay was carried out at the deep level. Assay used: immunoSEQ multiplex PCR; TCRdb lists only in-frame clones, some missing. The sample shows 2,500,000 or so clones, approximately 90% of them seen only once. This rearrangement joins TRBV18 to TRBJ2-1; maybe TRBD1 (6 bases). Sequenced material: naive CD4+ T cells sorted from blood. Noted subset: CD45RA+ positively selected. The receptor was derived from a man aged 18 to 30 in good health. CDR3 nucleotides: TGTGCCAGCTCACCAGACAGGCCGATCAATGAGCAGTTCTTC. Translating gives CASSPDRPINEQFF.